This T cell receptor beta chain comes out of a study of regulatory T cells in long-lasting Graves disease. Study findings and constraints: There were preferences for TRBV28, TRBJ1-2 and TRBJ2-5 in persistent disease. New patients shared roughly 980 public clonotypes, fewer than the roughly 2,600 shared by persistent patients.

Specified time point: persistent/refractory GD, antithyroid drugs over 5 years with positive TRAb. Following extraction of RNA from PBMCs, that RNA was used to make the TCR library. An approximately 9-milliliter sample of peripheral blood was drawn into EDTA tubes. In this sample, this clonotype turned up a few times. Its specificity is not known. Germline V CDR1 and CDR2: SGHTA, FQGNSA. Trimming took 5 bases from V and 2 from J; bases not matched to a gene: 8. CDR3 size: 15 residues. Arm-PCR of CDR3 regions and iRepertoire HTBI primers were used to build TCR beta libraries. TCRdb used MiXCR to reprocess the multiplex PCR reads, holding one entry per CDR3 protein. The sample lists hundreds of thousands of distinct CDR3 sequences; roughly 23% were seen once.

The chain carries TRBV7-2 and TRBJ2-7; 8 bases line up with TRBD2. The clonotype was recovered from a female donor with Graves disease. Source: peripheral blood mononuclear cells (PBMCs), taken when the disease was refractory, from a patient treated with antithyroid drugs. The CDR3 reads CASSPNGGGTYEQYF. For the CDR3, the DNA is TGTGCCAGCAGCCCGAATGGCGGGGGGACCTACGAGCAGTACTTC.